This T cell receptor beta chain derives from a study of T cells in Graves' hyperthyroidism and ophthalmopathy. Template material for amplifying TCR beta CDR3 regions consisted of RNA transcripts. Researchers ran a first-round RT-PCR on the TCR CDR3 using the HTBI primer set. TCRdb used MiXCR to reprocess the multiplex PCR reads, holding one entry per CDR3 protein. Of roughly 420,000 distinct CDR3 sequences in the sample, more than 15% were seen once. General observations from the study: Stable hyperthyroidism and ophthalmopathy were separated using 13 V-J signatures.

Turning to this clonotype: Its antigen is not known.

On the basis of clinical symptoms, serum thyroxine and TRAb, thyroid ultrasound and orbital computed tomography, diagnoses were made. Sequenced: blood. The receptor was derived from a woman between 18 and 29 years old with Graves' hyperthyroidism.

CDR3 protein: CASSPKGSGRIYEQYF. In DNA, the CDR3 is TGCGCCAGCAGCCCAAAGGGTAGCGGGAGGATTTACGAGCAGTACTTC. This chain connects TRBV4-1 to TRBJ2-7; 10 bases agree with TRBD2. CDR1 is MGHRA and CDR2 is YSYEKL in the germline V gene. CDR3 length: 16 amino acids. V trimming: 4 bases; J trimming: 4 bases; junction bases outside the gene matches: 10.